The 21 T cell receptor beta chains below come from one sample, sequenced in a study of blood T cell repertoires in COVID-19. Here immunoSEQ multiplex PCR was the method, and the copy in TCRdb shows in-frame clones only, minus some. This table has tens of thousands of clones, 88% appearing once. Sequences were obtained from peripheral blood. The receptor source for this set is a human donor in a cohort sampled during active COVID-19.

The V gene is TRBV2, the J gene TRBJ2-1; 15 bases match TRBD2. This CDR3 is built from 16 residues. The V gene's germline CDR1 is SNHLY and CDR2 FYNNEI. V was pared by 7 bases and J by 8 bases, with 9 bases of the junction left unmatched. For the CDR3, the DNA is TGTGCCAGCACCCCAACCGGGACTAGCGGGGGGCATGAGCAGTTCTTC. Residues: CASTPTGTSGGHEQFF.

This rearrangement joins TRBV7-2 to TRBJ2-7; 8 bases agree with TRBD2. The CDR3 sequence is 13 residues long. Losses at the gene ends were 4 bases for V and 9 bases for J; bases not matched to a gene: 8. Germline CDR1 is SGHTA and CDR2 is FQGNSA. CDR3 sequence reads: CASSSGGQAGQYF. The CDR3 DNA follows: TGTGCCAGCAGCTCGGGGGGGCAGGCGGGGCAGTACTTC.

V is TRBV6-2 or TRBV6-3 and J is TRBJ2-1; TRBD1 might be the D (6 bases). Trimming removed 0 bases at V and 3 bases at J, with 12 bases between. The CDR3 sequence is 16 residues long. The germline V gene has CDR1 MNHEY and CDR2 SVGEGT. The CDR3 bases are TGTGCCAGCAGTTACTCGGTTCGGGACAACTACAATGAGCAGTTCTTC. Amino acid sequence: CASSYSVRDNYNEQFF.

The chain combines TRBV7-2 with TRBJ2-7, with 11 bases lining up with TRBD2. With 3 bases clipped from V and 7 bases from J, the junction kept 2 bases outside the gene matches. CDR3 length equals 13 residues. Germline lookup yields CDR1 SGHTA and CDR2 FQGNSA. The CDR3 nucleotides read TGTGCCAGCAGCTTTAGCGGGGGGGTTGAGCAGTACTTC. Its protein is CASSFSGGVEQYF.

The chain uses TRBV6-5 and TRBJ2-5; weak D call: TRBD1 (8 bases). Trimming took 8 bases from V and 5 from J, leaving 18 bases between them. CDR1 is MNHEY and CDR2 is SVGAGI in the germline V gene. The CDR3 totals 14 residues. The CDR3 bases are TGTGCCAGCCTCAACAGGGGGGGCTTGGAGACCCAGTACTTC. Its protein product is CASLNRGGLETQYF.

The CDR3: CATSDFQTGGSYEQYF. CDR3 bases: TGTGCCACCAGTGATTTTCAAACGGGAGGATCCTACGAGCAGTACTTC. The chain employs TRBV24-1 and TRBJ2-7; 7 nucleotides align to TRBD2. In germline, CDR1 is KGHDR, CDR2 SFDVKD. The CDR3 has 16 amino acids. V trimming: 1 base; J trimming: 1 base; junction bases outside the gene matches: 6.

The J gene is TRBJ1-1, the V gene TRBV2; D may be TRBD1 (5 bases). Germline values: CDR1 SNHLY, CDR2 FYNNEI. V was trimmed by 4 bases and J by 1 base, leaving 16 bases between them. The CDR3 extends over 16 amino acids. The CDR3 sequence is CASSAVKGPQNTEAFF. DNA of the CDR3: TGTGCCAGCAGTGCGGTAAAGGGGCCGCAGAACACTGAAGCTTTCTTT.

This clone was picked up one time. The chain joins TRBV6-4 to TRBJ2-3, with 14 bases aligning to TRBD2. The V and J ends lost 3 bases and 3 bases, in that order; junction bases with no gene match: 5. Germline-derived CDR1 and CDR2 are MRHNA and SNTAGT. There are 17 residues in the CDR3. CDR3 bases: TGTGCCAGCAGTGAACTCGGGACTAGCGGGGGTACAGATACGCAGTATTTT. This translates into CASSELGTSGGTDTQYF.

For the CDR3, the DNA is TGCGCCAGCGGCCAGGGGTCCTGGGGCTACACCTTC. As protein: CASGQGSWGYTF. The rearrangement links TRBV5-1 to TRBJ1-2, with a possible D match to TRBD1 (6 bases). This CDR3 is built from 12 residues. V lost 7 bases, J lost 8 bases, and 15 bases lay in between. CDR1 and CDR2 from the germline V gene are SGHRS and YFSETQ.

The chain recombines TRBV6-5 with TRBJ1-1; D gene ambiguous. Per germline, CDR1 MNHEY and CDR2 SVGAGI. V was clipped by 10 bases and J by 5 bases, with 17 bases between them. The CDR3 extends over 13 amino acids. The CDR3 sequence is CATSRAGRTEAFF. DNA of the CDR3: TGTGCCACCTCCCGAGCAGGCCGTACTGAAGCTTTCTTT.

The chain recombines TRBV6-5 with TRBJ2-1, with a tentative D call TRBD2 (5 bases). Germline V gives CDR1 MNHEY, CDR2 SVGAGI. CDR3 length: 12 residues. The V end lost 4 bases, the J end lost 11 bases, and 12 bases lay between the germline ends. The CDR3 nucleotides are TGTGCCAGCAGTTCCGGGATCTCCCAGCAGTTCTTC. Translated: CASSSGISQQFF.

The chain combines TRBV7-3 with TRBJ2-2, with a possible D match to TRBD1 (7 bases). CDR1 is SGHTA and CDR2 is FQGTGA in the germline V gene. V dropped 2 bases and J dropped 7 bases, with 14 bases sitting between them. CDR3 length equals 15 residues. CDR3 coding DNA: TGTGCCAGCAGCTTAGGTGCAGGGGGGAACGGGGAGCTGTTTTTT. Protein sequence: CASSLGAGGNGELFF. The whole variable domain, filled in from reference TRBV7-3 and TRBJ2-2, reads GAGVSQTPSNKVTEKGKYVELRCDPISGHTALYWYRQSLGQGPEFLIYFQGTGAADDSGLPNDRFFAVRPEGSVSTLKIQRTERGDSAVYLCASSLGAGGNGELFFGEGSRLTVL.

The chain carries TRBV19 and TRBJ1-5; TRBD1 agrees at 10 bases. This CDR3 has 17 residues. The germline CDR1 and CDR2 sequences are LNHDA and SQIVND (reference sequence). V was pared by 3 bases and J by 1 base, with 6 bases of the junction left unmatched. The CDR3 DNA is TGTGCCAGTAGTATTGGGGACAGGGGAATAAGCAATCAGCCCCAGCATTTT. Translation gives CASSIGDRGISNQPQHF. Looking up the rest from reference TRBV19 and TRBJ1-5 gives the full variable domain: DGGITQSPKYLFRKEGQNVTLSCEQNLNHDAMYWYRQDPGQGLRLIYYSQIVNDFQKGDIAEGYSVSREKKESFPLTVTSAQKNPTAFYLCASSIGDRGISNQPQHFGDGTRLSIL.

This clone was seen just once. The V call is TRBV6-6, the J call TRBJ1-1, with TRBD1 as a possible D gene (5 bases). Germline assignment: CDR1 MNHNY and CDR2 SVGAGI (reference sequence). This CDR3 region has 15 residues. Trimming took 4 bases from V and 4 from J, leaving 16 bases between them. This CDR3 reads CASSFPTQGSTEAFF. CDR3 nucleotide sequence: TGTGCCAGCAGTTTTCCTACCCAGGGTTCCACTGAAGCTTTCTTT.

The chain links TRBV28 to TRBJ2-3; 15 bases map to TRBD2. Germline V gene data show CDR1 as MDHEN and CDR2 as SYDVKM. CDR3 length: 19 amino acids. With V trimmed by 5 bases and J by 1 base, 10 bases remained unmatched. The CDR3 spells CASSLGLAGGPIRTDTQYF. CDR3 nucleotides: TGTGCCAGCAGTCTGGGACTAGCGGGAGGACCGATTCGCACAGATACGCAGTATTTT. The full variable domain, its missing parts supplied by reference TRBV28 and TRBJ2-3, is DVKVTQSSRYLVKRTGEKVFLECVQDMDHENMFWYRQDPGLGLRLIYFSYDVKMKEKGDIPEGYSVSREKKERFSLILESASTNQTSMYLCASSLGLAGGPIRTDTQYFGPGTRLTVL.

The chain recombines TRBV3-1 (or the pseudogene TRBV3-2) with TRBJ2-7; D not resolved. V lost 3 bases to trimming and J lost 6 bases, with 6 bases between them. CDR1 is LGHDT, CDR2 YNNKEL, per germline (reference sequence). The length of the CDR3 is 11 residues. The CDR3 nucleotides are TGTGCCAGCAGCCATTCGGGCGAGCAGTACTTC. Amino acid sequence: CASSHSGEQYF.

With respect to this clone: Additional DNA sequences in this sample encode the identical CDR3. This sequence joins TRBV11-3 and TRBJ2-7, with 8 bases identical to TRBD1. Germline CDR1 and CDR2: SGHNT and YENEEA. The CDR3 spans 14 residues. With V trimmed by 1 base and J by 3 bases, 2 bases remained unmatched. The CDR3 DNA reads TGTGCCAGCAGCTTAGGGACAGGGAGCTACGAGCAGTACTTC. This translates into CASSLGTGSYEQYF.

The genes are TRBV18 and TRBJ2-1; 7 bases are shared with TRBD1. CDR3 length: 15 amino acids. After removal of 5 bases from V and 2 bases from J, the junction contained 6 bases not matched to a gene. Germline lookup yields CDR1 KGHSH and CDR2 LQKENI. CDR3 sequence reads: CASSETGTAYNEQFF. The CDR3 DNA reads TGTGCCAGCTCAGAGACAGGGACGGCCTACAATGAGCAGTTCTTC.

The gene calls are TRBV6-2 or TRBV6-3 and TRBJ1-2, with D maybe TRBD1 (5 bases). The V end lost 5 bases, the J end lost 10 bases, and 14 bases lay between the germline ends. Germline V CDR1 and CDR2: MNHEY, SVGEGT. The CDR3 has 12 amino acids. The DNA of the CDR3 is TGTGCCAGCAGTCCACGGACAACCCTCTACACCTTC. Translated, it gives CASSPRTTLYTF.

In this sample, this clone turned up once. The V call is TRBV24-1, the J call TRBJ2-1; 9 nucleotides match TRBD1. Germline-derived CDR1 and CDR2 are KGHDR and SFDVKD. The length of the CDR3 is 22 residues. The J segment lost 2 bases and the V segment lost 4 bases, leaving 23 bases of the junction unmatched. The CDR3, as DNA: TGTGCCACCAGTGACGCCGGTCCGGGACAGGGAAAGATATATCGGCCCTACAATGAGCAGTTCTTC. Amino acid sequence: CATSDAGPGQGKIYRPYNEQFF.

The chain recombines TRBV7-2 with TRBJ2-2; TRBD2 matches 16 bases. This CDR3 region has 16 residues. V lost 4 bases and J lost 5; bases outside the gene matches: 1. Germline-derived CDR1 and CDR2 are SGHTA and FQGNSA. CDR3 nucleotide sequence: TGTGCCAGCAGCTCGGGACTAGCGGGGGGGACCGGGGAGCTGTTTTTT. Its protein is CASSSGLAGGTGELFF. The whole variable domain, filled in from reference TRBV7-2 and TRBJ2-2, reads GAGVSQSPSNKVTEKGKDVELRCDPISGHTALYWYRQSLGQGLEFLIYFQGNSAPDKSGLPSDRFSAERTGGSVSTLTIQRTQQEDSAVYLCASSSGLAGGTGELFFGEGSRLTVL.